Listed here is a single T cell receptor beta chain. Germline CDR1 is SEHNR and CDR2 is FQNEAQ (reference sequence). Trimming removed 4 bases from V and 6 bases from J; junction bases left unmatched: 14. CDR3 size: 18 residues. Per the original methods: Amplification with reference gene primers provided the estimates of nucleated cell counts. Method: immunoSEQ multiplex PCR; TCRdb's copy keeps in-frame clones and lacks some. The V and J calls and the clone size are those of that table, but D and trimming were determined from the DNA. In the table there are about 210,000 clones, roughly 86% of which are singletons. Participants, roughly 18 to 89 years old, spanned about 26 US areas. Clinical histories supplied by participants themselves formed the basis of cohort assignment. The data originate from a study of blood T cell repertoires in COVID-19.

V usage is TRBV7-9 and J usage is TRBJ2-2; 10 bases match TRBD2. The clonotype was recovered from a man aged 40-50 years with acute COVID-19. The sequenced sample was PBMCs or T cells enriched from blood (not recorded which). The CDR3 DNA sequence: TGTGCCAGCAGCTGGCTATACGGAGCTAGCGGGAGCCCCGGGGAGCTGTTTTTT. Translated: CASSWLYGASGSPGELFF.